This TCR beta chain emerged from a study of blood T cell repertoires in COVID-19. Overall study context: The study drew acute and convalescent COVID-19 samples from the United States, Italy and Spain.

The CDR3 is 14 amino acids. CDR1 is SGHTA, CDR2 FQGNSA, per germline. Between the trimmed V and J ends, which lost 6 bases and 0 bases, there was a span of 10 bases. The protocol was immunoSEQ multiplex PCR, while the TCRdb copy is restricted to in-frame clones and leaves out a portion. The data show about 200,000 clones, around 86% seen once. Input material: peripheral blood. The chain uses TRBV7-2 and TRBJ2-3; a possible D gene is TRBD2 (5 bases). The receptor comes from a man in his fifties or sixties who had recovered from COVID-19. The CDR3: CASRKDSSTDTQYF. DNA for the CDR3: TGTGCCAGCAGAAAGGACTCTAGCACAGATACGCAGTATTTT.